A single sample is the source of the 15 T cell receptor beta chains below, sequenced in a study of blood T cells in healthy people across ages. The second PCR ran roughly 7 to 12 cycles with a sample-barcoded 5' primer and J-beta primers. TCRdb itself ran the 5' RACE reads through MiXCR, one entry per CDR3 protein. The data contain just under 550,000 distinct CDR3 sequences, 24% of them singletons. The sample also formed part of further work on T cells of mothers and their children.

Sequencing used blood. These receptors were obtained from a boy aged 5-17 years in good health.

Comment on this clonotype: Sequence at one end of the junction differs from germline and may be a read error. The rearrangement joins TRBV18 to TRBJ2-3; TRBD2 agrees at 10 bases. The CDR3 is made up of 18 amino acids. CDR1 KGHSH and CDR2 LQKENI come from the germline V gene. CDR3 sequence reads: CASSPPGTSGNPGNTQYF. CDR3 DNA sequence: TGCGCCAGCTCACCACCTGGTACTAGCGGGAACCCCGGGAATACGCAGTATTTT.

In its sample, this clonotype was seen a few times. CDR3 bases: TGTGCCAGCAGCCAAGACACCTCCCGGCTGGACGAGCAGTACTTC. It translates to CASSQDTSRLDEQYF. This chain uses TRBV4-2 with TRBJ2-7; D unclear. In germline, CDR1 is LGHNA, CDR2 YNFKEQ. V gave up 0 bases and J gave up 5 bases, with 14 bases separating them. The CDR3 is made up of 15 amino acids.

The chain uses TRBV11-2 and TRBJ2-5; 7 positions agree with TRBD1. V shed 7 bases, J shed 4 bases, and the junction held 9 bases outside the gene matches. The germline CDR1 and CDR2 sequences are SGHAT and FQNNGV. The CDR3 consists of 14 residues. The DNA for the CDR3 is TGTGCCAGCAACCAGGGGGTCAATGGAGAGACCCAGTACTTC. Protein sequence: CASNQGVNGETQYF.

The V and J genes are TRBV27 and TRBJ1-4, with TRBD1 matching 8 bases. This CDR3 spans 16 amino acids. V lost 4 bases to trimming and J lost 2 bases; unmatched junction nucleotides: 6. The germline V gene encodes CDR1 MNHEY and CDR2 SMNVEV (reference sequence). The CDR3 spells CASSSYYRGTNEKLFF. The CDR3 nucleotides are TGTGCCAGCAGTTCCTACTACAGGGGGACTAATGAAAAACTGTTTTTT.

The chain employs TRBV4-3 and TRBJ2-5; the D is unclear. The germline CDR1 and CDR2 sequences are LGHNA and YSLEER. V was cut by 4 bases and J by 4 bases, with 10 bases left in between. The CDR3 consists of 13 residues. In DNA form, the CDR3 reads TGCGCCAGCAGCCCAGCGACCGGAGAGACCCAGTACTTC. It translates to CASSPATGETQYF.

The chain combines TRBV4-3 with TRBJ2-5; D tentatively reads TRBD1 or TRBD2 (6 bases each). Gene TRBJ2-7 matches the end of the DNA better, so the J call may be wrong. The CDR3 length is 15 residues. The germline CDR1 and CDR2 sequences are LGHNA and YSLEER. CDR3 loop: CASSQEGRGPYEQYF. The CDR3 DNA is TGCGCCAGCAGCCAAGAGGGACGGGGGCCCTACGAGCAGTACTTC.

V is TRBV3-1 and J is TRBJ2-1; a weak D match, TRBD2 (6 bases). V was pared by 4 bases and J by 2 bases, with 15 bases between. Germline V gene data show CDR1 as LGHDT and CDR2 as YNNKEL (reference sequence). This CDR3 is 16 amino acids long. This CDR3 reads CASSRVRAGTYNEQFF. The DNA for the CDR3 is TGTGCCAGCAGCCGGGTACGAGCGGGCACCTACAATGAGCAGTTCTTC.

Worth noting for this clonotype: At one end the junction does not follow the germline gene, possibly because of a read error. The rearrangement links TRBV4-2 to TRBJ2-7; 12 bases map to TRBD2. Looked up from germline, CDR1 is LGHNA and CDR2 is YNFKEQ. There are 16 residues in the CDR3. DNA for the CDR3: TGTGCCAGCAGCCAGGAAGGGACTAGCGGGCTTTACGAGCAGTGCTTC. Translated: CASSQEGTSGLYEQCF.

This chain links TRBV9 with TRBJ2-5; 12 positions agree with TRBD2. The last part of the DNA fits TRBJ2-1 better; the J call may be wrong. The CDR3 is made up of 16 amino acids. Germline CDR1 reads SGDLS; CDR2 reads YYNGEE. The CDR3 protein is CASSVVASGGAGEQFF. CDR3 sequence (DNA): TGTGCCAGCAGCGTAGTTGCTAGCGGGGGGGCTGGTGAGCAGTTCTTC.

The chain's CDR3 is CASSQMKGGVTVYTF. CDR3 nucleotides: TGCGCCAGCAGCCAAATGAAGGGAGGGGTGACGGTCTACACCTTC. This chain links TRBV4-3 with TRBJ1-2; the D gene is possibly TRBD1 (5 bases). The CDR3 is 15 residues long. Trimming took off 2 bases at V and 10 bases at J, with 20 bases between the two ends. Germline assignment: CDR1 LGHNA and CDR2 YSLEER.

The chain uses TRBV12-3 or TRBV12-4 and TRBJ2-4, with 8 nucleotides matching TRBD2. Trimming cost V 5 bases and J 3 bases; bases outside gene matches: 9. The CDR3 extends over 16 amino acids. CDR3 protein: CASSREGKGGKNIQYF. The CDR3 bases are TGTGCCAGCAGTCGGGAGGGGAAGGGCGGCAAAAACATTCAGTACTTC.

This chain links TRBV20-1 with TRBJ2-7, with D uncertain. CDR1 and CDR2 (germline): DFQATT, SNEGSKA (reference sequence). The V gene lost 3 bases and the J gene lost 4 bases, with 10 bases spanning the gap. The CDR3 runs 12 residues. The CDR3 loop reads CSASKGRYEQYF. As DNA, the CDR3 is TGCAGTGCTAGTAAGGGTCGGTACGAGCAGTACTTC.

V usage is TRBV10-3 and J usage is TRBJ2-1; 8 nucleotides agree with TRBD2. Germline lookup yields CDR1 ENHRY and CDR2 SYGVKD. This CDR3 contains 15 residues. V dropped 5 bases and J dropped 5; count of bases not matched to a gene: 8. In nucleotides, the CDR3 is TGTGCCATCAGTCATCTCCGGGGGGGCCACAATGAGCAGTTCTTC. It encodes CAISHLRGGHNEQFF.

This clonotype was seen only a few times. The chain combines TRBV6-2 or TRBV6-3 with TRBJ2-5; D gene uncertain. The closer fit of TRBJ2-7 to the DNA end suggests the J call may be wrong. CDR1 and CDR2 (germline): MNHEY, SVGEGT. The CDR3 sequence is 12 residues long. CDR3 bases: TGTGCCAGCAGTCGCAGTACCTACGAGCAGTACTTC. As protein: CASSRSTYEQYF.

For the CDR3, the DNA is TGCAGTGCTAGAGCGGGGAATCTCCAAGAGACCCAGTACTTC. Its protein is CSARAGNLQETQYF. The genes are TRBV20-1 and TRBJ2-5, with D possibly TRBD2 on 5 matching bases. The germline V and J ends were trimmed by 1 base and 1 base, with 10 bases remaining between them. In germline, CDR1 is DFQATT, CDR2 SNEGSKA (reference sequence). There are 14 residues in the CDR3.